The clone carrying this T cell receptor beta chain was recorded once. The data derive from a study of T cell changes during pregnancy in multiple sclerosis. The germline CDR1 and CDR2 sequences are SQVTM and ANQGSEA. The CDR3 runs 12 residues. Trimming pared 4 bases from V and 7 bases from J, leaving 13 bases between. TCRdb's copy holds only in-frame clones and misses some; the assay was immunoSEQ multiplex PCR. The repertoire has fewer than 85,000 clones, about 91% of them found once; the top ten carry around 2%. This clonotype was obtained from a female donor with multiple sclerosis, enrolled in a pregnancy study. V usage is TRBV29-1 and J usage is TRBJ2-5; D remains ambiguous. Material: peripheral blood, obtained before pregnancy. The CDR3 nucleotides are TGCAGCGTTGTTTCCGGTGATCGGACCCAGTACTTC. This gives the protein CSVVSGDRTQYF.